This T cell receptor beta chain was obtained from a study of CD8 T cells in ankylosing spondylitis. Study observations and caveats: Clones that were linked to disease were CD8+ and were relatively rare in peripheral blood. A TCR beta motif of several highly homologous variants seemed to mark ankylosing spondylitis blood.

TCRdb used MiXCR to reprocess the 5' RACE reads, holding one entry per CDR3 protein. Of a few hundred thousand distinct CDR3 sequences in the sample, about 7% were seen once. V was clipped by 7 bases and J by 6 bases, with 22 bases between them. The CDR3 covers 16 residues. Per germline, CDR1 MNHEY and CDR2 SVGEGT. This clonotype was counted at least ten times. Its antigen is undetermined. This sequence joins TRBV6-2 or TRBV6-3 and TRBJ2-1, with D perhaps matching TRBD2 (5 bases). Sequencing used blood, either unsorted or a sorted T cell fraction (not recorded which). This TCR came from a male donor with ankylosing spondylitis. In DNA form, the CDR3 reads TGTGCCAGCAATCCTACAGACCGGGGAATGGGCAATGAGCAGTTCTTC. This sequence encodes CASNPTDRGMGNEQFF.